The clone carrying this TCR beta chain was detected only a few times. No antigen is known for it. This sample stems from a study of cytomegalovirus exposure and HLA in healthy donors. Overall study context: Falling in the Caucasian-associated ancestry cluster were about 80% of under 450 genotyped donors.

PCR was performed using 60 Vbeta and 13 Jbeta primers. TCRdb keeps only in-frame clones here, not all; method: immunoSEQ multiplex PCR. The data show 200,000 or so clones, approximately 80% seen once. V shed 6 bases and J shed 3 bases, with 9 bases lying between them. Germline V gene lookup returns CDR1 MNHNS and CDR2 SASEGT. The CDR3 consists of 13 residues. General observations from the study: Rarity marked most TCR sequences, yet some public TCRs occurred in many donors. With high specificity and sensitivity, the classifier reportedly diagnosed cytomegalovirus status.

The chain combines TRBV6-1 with TRBJ1-5; D call uncertain. This receptor was identified in a girl aged 10 to 17 in good health and CMV-seronegative. Sample: PBMCs. Written as DNA, the CDR3 is TGTGCCAGCAGAGAGGATCACAATCAGCCCCAGCATTTT. Protein: CASREDHNQPQHF.